Listed here is a single T cell receptor beta chain. Repertoires were generated with immunoSEQ multiplex PCR, while TCRdb's copy carries only in-frame clones and drops some. The sample consists of about 100,000 clones, around 90% of them appearing once. The data derive from a study of T cell responses to AZD1222 COVID-19 vaccine. Germline V gene lookup returns CDR1 ENHRY and CDR2 SYGVKD. The V end lost 0 bases, the J end lost 0 bases, and 8 bases lay between the germline ends. This CDR3 is built from 16 residues. This clonotype was sampled from an adult in good health. Material: peripheral blood, obtained on day 0 of AZD1222 vaccination. The V and J genes are TRBV10-3 and TRBJ2-2; a weak D match, TRBD2 (6 bases). CDR3 in DNA: TGTGCCATCAGTGAGTCGACTAGATCGAACACCGGGGAGCTGTTTTTT. This encodes CAISESTRSNTGELFF.